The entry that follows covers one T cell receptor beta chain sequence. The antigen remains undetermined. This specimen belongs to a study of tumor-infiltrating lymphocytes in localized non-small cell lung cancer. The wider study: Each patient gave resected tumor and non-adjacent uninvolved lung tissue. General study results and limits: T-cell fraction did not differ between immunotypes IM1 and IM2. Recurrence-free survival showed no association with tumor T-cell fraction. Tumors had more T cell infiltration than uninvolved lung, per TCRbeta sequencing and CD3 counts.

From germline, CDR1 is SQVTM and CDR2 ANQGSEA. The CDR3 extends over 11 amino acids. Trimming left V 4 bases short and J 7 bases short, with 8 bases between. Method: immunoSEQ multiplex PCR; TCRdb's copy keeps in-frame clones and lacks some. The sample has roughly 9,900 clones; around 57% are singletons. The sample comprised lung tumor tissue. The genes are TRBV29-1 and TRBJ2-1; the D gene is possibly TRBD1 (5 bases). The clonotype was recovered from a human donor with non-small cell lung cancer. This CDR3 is CSVGGRNEQFF. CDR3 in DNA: TGCAGCGTTGGGGGCAGAAATGAGCAGTTCTTC.